Reported below is one TCR beta chain. The antigen it recognizes is unknown. Base qualities were left out, and no much larger clone turns up one base away. The junction shows trimming of 4 bases on V and 5 bases on J, and the gene matches do not reach 4 bases of it. CDR1 and CDR2 are drawn from the germline V gene: SGHDT, YYEEEE. From cysteine to phenylalanine, the CDR3 is 14 amino acids long. Only CDR3 DNA remains: 42 bases, in frame from the first base. Library construction relied on the immunoSEQ multiplex PCR assay. For the multiplex PCR, a mixture combining 60 forward primers for TCR Vbeta segments and 13 reverse primers for TCR Jbeta segments was used. The CDR3 region of rearranged TCR beta genes was amplified from genomic DNA by a multiplex PCR assay. The Illumina HiSeq System was used to sequence the amplified TCR beta libraries as 87-base-pair reads. The study's processing was this. A later analysis counted 75 million to 100 million unique TCR beta chains across the approximately 700 repertoires, and about 10 million of these chains were shared by at least two donors. A nearest-neighbor algorithm error-corrected the raw reads and collapsed the reads into unique sequences, merging closely related sequences to remove PCR and sequencing errors. CDR3 sequences were aligned to IMGT reference sequences to assign V, D and J gene segments. Each retained sequence needed at least a six-nucleotide match to both a V gene segment and a J gene segment. Rearrangements were classified as productive when the CDR3 lacked stop codons and remained in frame with V and J, and all other rearrangements were classified as non-productive. Following IMGT convention, CDR3 was defined as the stretch from the second conserved V-encoded cysteine up to the conserved J-encoded phenylalanine. Sequences without an unambiguous match to a single V gene segment were excluded from the earlier analysis of several hundred of the donors. In an earlier analysis of 450 to 750 of the donors, a V segment was called functional when productive rearrangements were above 56.7%, and segregating when the standard deviation between donors exceeded 5%. A statistical classification framework was built for diagnosing cytomegalovirus status from the catalog of TCR beta chain sequences. In a later analysis, V and J genes were assigned by comparing TCR nucleotide sequences against IMGT/GENE-DB human TR gene sequences. In a later analysis, CDR3 sequences and most-parsimonious VDJ recombination scenarios were assigned using the TCRdist pipeline. In a later analysis, every TCR beta chain was defined by the combination of its CDR3 amino acid sequence and its V-gene family, and reads without a unique V-gene family were dropped. In a later analysis, several hundred highly shared, low-generation-probability nucleotide sequences were removed to address suspected cross-contamination and a sequencing artifact. In a later analysis, a clonal expansion index for each public chain was calculated from normalized within-repertoire ranks of inferred template counts. A later analysis computed generation probabilities with a VDJ recombination model fitted to out-of-frame rearrangements, and checked the results against IGoR. In a later analysis, TCR-TCR, TCR-HLA and TCR-CMV co-occurrence was scored with hypergeometric tests, and a repertoire-size bias correction was applied to TCR pairs. In a later analysis, false discovery rates were estimated by permuting HLA or CMV assignments 20 times. In a later analysis, co-occurring TCRs were grouped with DBSCAN, and TCRdist sequence similarity was added when clustering was performed within HLA-allele-positive subsets. Co-occurrence clustering excluded repertoires with fewer than 30,000 or more than 120,000 public chains, plus five with anomalous nucleotide sharing. The table comes from immuneACCESS by way of TCRdb, which keeps in-frame sequences with V and J called. Part of the clones is missing from these tables; in studies checked, under half for an unresolved V gene and the rest for unknown reasons. V, J and clone size are taken as reported in that table, and D and trimming were inferred from the DNA itself. This sample holds under 200,000 clones; approximately 80% were observed only once. Jointly, the top ten make up 2% to 2.5% of the sample.

These data come from a study of cytomegalovirus exposure and HLA in healthy donors (dated 2017 in TCRdb). The study in broad terms: An earlier analysis of 550 to 700 of the donors reported about 250 Gb of sequence data and roughly 100 million unique TCR beta sequences from 190 million or so T cells. The T cell repertoires of 550 to 850 subjects were profiled by immunosequencing and related to cytomegalovirus serostatus. The study aimed to test whether signatures of past pathogen exposure could be identified by cataloging public T cell receptors. An early release covering roughly 640 HLA-typed donors comprised approximately 290 gigabases of sequencing data and around 80 million unique TCR sequences. Both class I and class II loci were covered by HLA typing, at four-digit resolution. A later analysis re-analyzed previously published TCR beta repertoires from roughly 690 donors and added high-resolution HLA genotyping to study TCR occurrence patterns. To predict cytomegalovirus infection status, the study brought together high-throughput TCR immunosequencing, statistical association of individual TCRs with disease status, and machine learning. Roughly 5 DR-DQ haplotypes were handled as single units for association and clustering because linkage in the cohort was strong. Alongside the repertoire data, information on donor age, sex, ethnicity and CMV serostatus was compiled. Of the 398 genotyped donors, roughly 80% were placed in the genetic ancestry cluster associated with self-reported Caucasian donors. Besides the first cohort of approximately 710 subjects, a separate validation cohort made up of 120 different subjects was used. The later analysis used no new phenotypic data to find candidate immune exposures, relying instead on TCR beta sequences and their occurrence across donors. On average, around 230,000 unique TCR beta nucleotide sequences were sequenced per donor among 350 to 400 genotyped donors of the cohort, with 15% to 20% of those sequences being non-productive. A later genetic analysis used genome-wide SNP genotypes for about 60% of the roughly 670 donors, treating that subset as a discovery cohort. An earlier analysis of several hundred of the donors applied high-throughput TCR beta sequencing to assess whether each TCR beta V gene segment acted as functional or pseudogenic. Every repertoire in the discovery cohort had been generated on one and the same sequencing platform. Typing coverage differed by locus: A, B, C, DRB1 and DQB1 were typed in roughly 629-640 donors, DQA1 in 522, DPA1 in 600 to 610, and DPB1 in around 440. Overall study outcomes, separate from this receptor: The sequencing pipeline was judged likely to have produced a cluster of highly shared sequence variants as a technical artifact. Because HLA typing was missing for some donors at each locus, association tests included only the typed subset. A further reported finding was that TCR beta sequences accurately predicted the HLA-A and HLA-B alleles for most subjects in the first cohort. Because the 87-base-pair reads could not distinguish some IMGT-functional V segments, including TRBV6-2 and TRBV6-3, those segments were excluded. In the study, approximately 160 TCR beta chains were listed as associated with cytomegalovirus. According to a later analysis, most CMV-associated TCR beta chains appeared to be HLA-restricted, and the HLA associations seemed to be driven largely by CMV exposure. Sequencing depth was assumed to be roughly uniform across donors in the presence/absence analyses, though that assumption may not hold. At a false discovery rate of 0.05, a later analysis linked about 17,000 TCR beta sequences to specific HLA alleles. Cytomegalovirus status was reported to be diagnosed by the classifier with high specificity and sensitivity in both the original and validation cohorts. A few of the identified cytomegalovirus-associated TCR beta chains were confirmed in vitro to be specific for cytomegalovirus antigens. Because counts were too low, roughly 18 rarely observed V segments, including chromosome 9 orphons, were left out of the earlier analysis of 587 of the donors. According to a later genetic analysis, donors in an Asian-associated ancestry cluster had fewer N-insertions in productive TCRs than the approximately 630-donor mean. In a later analysis, HLA-associated TCR beta chains showed more clonal expansion and lower generation probabilities than non-associated chains that were equally common. Immune exposure information for the cohort was limited to CMV serostatus. In an earlier analysis of some 550 of the donors, most TCR beta V segments were observed in productive rearrangements about 87% or about 30% of the time, broadly matching IMGT annotations. A later genetic analysis associated a missense DCLRE1C variant with V-gene and J-gene trimming of TCR beta chains, and an independent cohort replicated the association. When HLA alleles, especially DR and DQ, strongly co-occurred, TCR associations were difficult to assign to individual alleles. Correlated functional status among segregating V segments might reflect linkage disequilibrium, but an unknown experimental factor could not be ruled out. A later analysis reported that several top co-occurrence clusters appeared linked to parvovirus B19, influenza, CMV and Epstein-Barr virus. It was suggested by the authors that the approach could potentially be generalized to other disease states and immunological phenotypes. Across donors, most TCR sequences were observed very rarely, whereas some public TCRs were present in many individuals. In a later analysis, TCR association rates were found to vary across HLA loci, with the most associated TCRs seen for DRB1 alleles and the fewest for HLA-C alleles. In this cohort, only TCR beta chains were sequenced, and detectable features were limited by the absence of alpha or paired-chain data.

The cohort comprised more than 550 healthy bone marrow donors. All cohort members were sampled while nominally healthy, although unrecorded immune exposures were likely present. The donor was CMV seronegative and was included in the group of 352 seronegative cohort members. A peripheral blood sample was provided by each donor, and peripheral blood mononuclear cells were used for TCR beta sequencing. The Qiagen DNeasy Blood Extraction Kit was used to extract genomic DNA from the blood cell samples. The sequencing input was PBMCs. This receptor was identified in a man aged 60-69 years in good health and CMV-seronegative. The sequence is built from TRBV5-6 and TRBJ2-7; TRBD1 fits 12 bases in the junction. CDR3 protein: CASSPGTGGNEQYF. The base sequence is TGTGCCAGCAGCCCCGGGACAGGGGGCAACGAGCAGTACTTC.